The rows below give T cell receptor beta chains drawn from one sample of a study of cytomegalovirus exposure and HLA in healthy donors. TCRdb's copy holds only in-frame clones and misses some; the assay was immunoSEQ multiplex PCR. The sample includes roughly 100,000 clones, roughly four fifths of them seen just once. Sequenced input: PBMCs. The source is a woman in her sixties in good health and CMV-seropositive. Both conserved end residues are part of each CDR3. A D gene is named only where the DNA matches it firmly. Size is stated for part of the rows, as once, few or many counts, or as a class when the clone is expanded.

-	TRBD1	TRBV15	TRBJ2-1	CATSRGDRGANEQFF	TGTGCCACCAGCAGAGGGGACAGGGGAGCCAATGAGCAGTTCTTC
-	TRBD1	TRBV6-5	TRBJ2-7	CASSYRAGGTYEQYF	TGTGCCAGCAGTTACCGCGCAGGGGGTACCTACGAGCAGTACTTC
-	TRBD2	TRBV11-3	TRBJ2-5	CASSRGLAGAGETQYF	TGTGCCAGCAGCCGCGGACTAGCGGGAGCGGGAGAGACCCAGTACTTC
-	-	TRBV7-8	TRBJ2-5	CASSLSEVGIETQYF	TGTGCCAGCAGCCTAAGCGAGGTTGGCATAGAGACCCAGTACTTC
once	TRBD2	TRBV2	TRBJ2-1	CASSEALAGGPSEQFF	TGTGCCAGCAGTGAAGCGCTCGCGGGAGGGCCCAGTGAGCAGTTCTTC
-	-	TRBV14	TRBJ2-3	CASSQVQGSVSDTQYF	TGTGCCAGCAGCCAAGTCCAGGGGAGTGTGTCAGATACGCAGTATTTT
-	-	TRBV10-3	TRBJ2-5	CAISELAETQYF	TGTGCCATCAGTGAGCTGGCTGAGACCCAGTACTTC
-	-	TRBV19	TRBJ1-2	CASSSRRREGRLSDYGYTF	TGTGCCAGTAGTTCCCGACGGAGGGAGGGGCGACTTTCGGACTATGGCTACACCTTC
-	-	TRBV4-1	TRBJ2-1	CASSPTGERNEQFF	TGCGCCAGCAGCCCGACGGGTGAAAGGAATGAGCAGTTCTTC
-	-	TRBV7-2	TRBJ1-1	CASSFYSNGEAFF	TGTGCCAGCAGCTTCTATTCTAACGGTGAAGCTTTCTTT
-	-	TRBV7-9	TRBJ1-2	CASSSLRTVTYGYTF	TGTGCCAGCAGCTCCCTACGGACAGTTACCTATGGCTACACCTTC
-	-	TRBV2	TRBJ1-3	CASSTRVLPGNTIYF	TGTGCCAGCAGCACCAGGGTTCTACCTGGAAACACCATATATTTT
-	TRBD1	TRBV30	TRBJ2-1	CAWSAPWGQTYNEQFF	TGTGCCTGGAGTGCACCTTGGGGACAGACGTACAATGAGCAGTTCTTC
few	-	TRBV2	TRBJ2-3	CASSFQGFTDTQYF	TGTGCCAGCAGTTTCCAGGGATTCACAGATACGCAGTATTTT
-	-	TRBV11-2	TRBJ2-7	CASSLVAPQLRGPYEQYF	TGTGCCAGCAGCTTAGTGGCCCCGCAACTTCGCGGTCCCTACGAGCAGTACTTC
-	-	TRBV11-2	TRBJ1-2	CASSLGRGQTRRGYTF	TGTGCCAGCAGCTTAGGGCGAGGACAGACACGTCGTGGCTACACCTTC
-	-	TRBV7-2	TRBJ1-2	CASSLGPGLSYGYTF	TGTGCCAGCAGCTTAGGCCCAGGGTTGAGCTATGGCTACACCTTC
-	-	TRBV15	TRBJ2-7	CATSRDYAYEQYF	TGTGCCACCAGCAGAGATTATGCCTACGAGCAGTACTTC
-	TRBD2	TRBV10-1	TRBJ2-1	CASSDRLAGDNEQFF	TGCGCCAGCAGTGATCGCCTAGCGGGGGACAATGAGCAGTTCTTC
-	TRBD1	TRBV5-4	TRBJ2-2	CASSLAQGAHSGELFF	TGTGCCAGCAGCTTGGCACAGGGGGCGCATAGCGGGGAGCTGTTTTTT
-	-	TRBV21-1	TRBJ1-2	CASTGQGHYGYTF	TGTGCCAGCACTGGACAGGGGCACTATGGCTACACCTTC
-	-	TRBV2	TRBJ2-1	CASSEARSIPYNEQFF	TGTGCCAGCAGTGAAGCACGGTCCATACCCTACAATGAGCAGTTCTTC
-	-	TRBV29-1	TRBJ2-1	CSVDQGPYNEQFF	TGCAGCGTTGACCAGGGGCCTTACAATGAGCAGTTCTTC
once	-	TRBV30	TRBJ1-3	CAWSVGGASGNTIYF	TGTGCCTGGAGTGTAGGGGGGGCCTCTGGAAACACCATATATTTT
-	TRBD1	TRBV4-1	TRBJ1-1	CASSHPGQRDTEAFF	TGCGCCAGCAGCCATCCGGGACAGAGGGACACTGAAGCTTTCTTT
once	TRBD1	TRBV4-2	TRBJ1-2	CASSQNTGTGDNYGYTF	TGTGCCAGCAGCCAAAATACGGGGACAGGGGATAACTATGGCTACACCTTC
-	-	TRBV27	TRBJ2-3	CASSLLDSDTQYF	TGTGCCAGCAGTTTACTTGACTCGGATACGCAGTATTTT
-	TRBD1	TRBV9	TRBJ1-5	CASSVGDRGAQPQHF	TGTGCCAGCAGCGTAGGGGACAGGGGGGCTCAGCCTCAGCATTTT
many	-	TRBV19	TRBJ2-1	CASSPRGDSYNEQFF	TGTGCCAGTAGTCCCCGGGGAGACTCCTACAATGAGCAGTTCTTC